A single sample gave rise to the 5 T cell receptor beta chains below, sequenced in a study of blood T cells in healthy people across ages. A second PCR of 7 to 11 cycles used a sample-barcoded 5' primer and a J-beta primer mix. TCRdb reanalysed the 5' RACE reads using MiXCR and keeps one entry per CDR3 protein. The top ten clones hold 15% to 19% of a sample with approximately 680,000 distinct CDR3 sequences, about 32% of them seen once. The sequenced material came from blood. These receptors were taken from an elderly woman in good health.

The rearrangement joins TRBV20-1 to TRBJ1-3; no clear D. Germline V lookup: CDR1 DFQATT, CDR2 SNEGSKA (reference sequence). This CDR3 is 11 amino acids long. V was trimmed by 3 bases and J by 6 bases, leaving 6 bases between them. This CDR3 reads CSASFQNTIYF. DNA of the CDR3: TGCAGTGCTAGTTTCCAAAACACCATATATTTT.

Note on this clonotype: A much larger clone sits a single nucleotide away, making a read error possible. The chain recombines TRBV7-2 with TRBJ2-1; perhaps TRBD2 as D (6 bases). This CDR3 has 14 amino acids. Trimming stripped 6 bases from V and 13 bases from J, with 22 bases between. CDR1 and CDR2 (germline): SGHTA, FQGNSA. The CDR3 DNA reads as TGTGCCAGCAGTATCTTAGCTGTACGGGAGACCCAGTTCTTC. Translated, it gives CASSILAVRETQFF.

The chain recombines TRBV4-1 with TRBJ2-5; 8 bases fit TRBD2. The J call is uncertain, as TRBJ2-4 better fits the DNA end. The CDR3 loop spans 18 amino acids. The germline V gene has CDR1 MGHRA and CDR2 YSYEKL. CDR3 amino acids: CASSQDAGQTSVVNIQYF. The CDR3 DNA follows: TGCGCCAGCAGCCAAGACGCGGGGCAGACTAGCGTGGTAAACATTCAGTACTTC.

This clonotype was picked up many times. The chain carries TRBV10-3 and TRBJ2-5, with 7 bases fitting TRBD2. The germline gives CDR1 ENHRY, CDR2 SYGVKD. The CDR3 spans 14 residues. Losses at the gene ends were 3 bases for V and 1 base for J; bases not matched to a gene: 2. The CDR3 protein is CAISEVAGQETQYF. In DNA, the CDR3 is TGTGCCATCAGTGAAGTAGCGGGCCAAGAGACCCAGTACTTC.

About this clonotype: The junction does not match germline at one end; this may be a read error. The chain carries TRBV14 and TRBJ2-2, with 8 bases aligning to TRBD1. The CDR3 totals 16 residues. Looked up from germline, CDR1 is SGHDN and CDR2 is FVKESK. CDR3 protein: CAGSPLTGVETGELFF. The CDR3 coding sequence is TGTGCCGGCAGCCCGCTGACAGGGGTAGAGACCGGGGAGCTGTTTTTT.